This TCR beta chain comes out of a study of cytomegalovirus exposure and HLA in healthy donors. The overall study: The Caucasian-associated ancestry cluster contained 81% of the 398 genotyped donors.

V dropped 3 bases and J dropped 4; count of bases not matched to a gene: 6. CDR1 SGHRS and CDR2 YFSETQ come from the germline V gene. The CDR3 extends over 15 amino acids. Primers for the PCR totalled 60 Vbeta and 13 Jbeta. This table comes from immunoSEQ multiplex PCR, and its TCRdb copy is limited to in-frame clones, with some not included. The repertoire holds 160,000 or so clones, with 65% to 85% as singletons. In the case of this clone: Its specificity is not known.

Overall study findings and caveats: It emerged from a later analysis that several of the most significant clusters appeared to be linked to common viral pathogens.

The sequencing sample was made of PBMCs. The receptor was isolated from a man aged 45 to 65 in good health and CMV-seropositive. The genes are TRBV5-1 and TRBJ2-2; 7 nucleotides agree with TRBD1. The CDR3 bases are TGCGCCAGCAGCTCGACAGGGACGGGCACCGGGGAGCTGTTTTTT. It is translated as CASSSTGTGTGELFF.